The T cell receptor beta chain under discussion was sequenced for a study of cytomegalovirus exposure and HLA in healthy donors. Study information: Within an early data release were about 85 million unique TCRs drawn from HLA-typed donors. Study-level findings and limits: A highly shared variant cluster was judged a likely technical artifact.

About this clone itself: Its antigen remains unidentified.

Germline V gives CDR1 MDHEN, CDR2 SYDVKM. The CDR3 consists of 13 residues. The junction had 7 bases not matched to a gene; V was cut back by 6 bases and J by 7 bases. 60 Vbeta and 13 Jbeta primers were used in PCR. TCRdb's table, derived via immunoSEQ multiplex PCR, lists solely in-frame clones and lacks some. Of under 300,000 clones listed, about 93% were seen once; the top ten hold about 1.7%. The rearrangement uses TRBV28 and TRBJ1-1, with 8 positions matching TRBD1. This TCR came from a girl aged 2-15 years in good health and CMV-seronegative. Sequencing was done on a sample of PBMCs. The CDR3 sequence: CASSPGGASEAFF. CDR3 nucleotides: TGTGCCAGCAGCCCAGGGGGCGCGAGTGAAGCTTTCTTT.